The sequence of this TCR beta chain was determined in a study of CD8+ T cells in alopecia areata. Study findings and constraints: Among patients, TCR sharing was less clear than in mice, a difference possibly due in part to HLA diversity in the patient population. An increase in clonality over normal scalp was evident in lesional scalp, especially alopecia totalis/universalis. Sequence data from scalp samples additionally include resident alphabeta T cells of normal skin.

This clone was counted between two and nine times. What it binds is unknown. Sequencing templates came from extracted RNA that was reverse transcribed into cDNA. The assay was immunoSEQ multiplex PCR, and TCRdb's table has in-frame clones only and misses some. The table lists roughly 150,000 clones, roughly 60% of them singletons. The CDR3 extends over 12 amino acids. Germline V lookup: CDR1 SQVTM, CDR2 ANQGSEA. V was shortened by 3 bases and J by 4 bases, with 9 bases between the two germline ends. The clonotype originates from a human donor in good health. This chain connects TRBV29-1 to TRBJ1-2; no definite D call. Sequencing was performed on CD8+ T cells sorted from blood. In DNA, the CDR3 is TGCAGCGTTGATCGTGGTATCTATGGCTACACCTTC. Translation gives CSVDRGIYGYTF.